The clone carrying this T cell receptor (beta chain) was counted only a few times. This record belongs to a study of blood T cell repertoires in COVID-19. The CDR3 sequence is 14 residues long. CDR1 MNHEY and CDR2 SVGAGI come from the germline V gene. V gave up 8 bases and J gave up 2 bases, with 13 bases separating them. Assay: immunoSEQ multiplex PCR; the TCRdb copy retains only in-frame clones and omits some. This sample has approximately 330,000 clones, with about 87% found just once. The gene calls are TRBV6-5 and TRBJ2-1; D might be TRBD2 (5 bases). This receptor was obtained from a man under 40 with COVID-19, enrolled during active disease. Sequenced input: peripheral blood. CDR3 amino acids: CASGFGDTYNEQFF. The CDR3 region has the DNA TGTGCCAGCGGATTCGGGGATACCTACAATGAGCAGTTCTTC.